This T cell receptor beta chain was sequenced during a study of blood T cells in healthy people across ages. This clonotype was seen repeatedly, ten times or more. Its antigen is still unknown. Whole-study results and caveats: Estimates of diversity drawn from one million T cells were considered underestimates. A strong correlation between TCR beta diversity and naive T cell percentage was seen. Fewer expanded clones and more diversity marked long-lived versus aged donors.

Next came a second PCR, run for about 6 to 11 cycles, which used a sample-barcoded 5' primer along with a J-beta primer mix. Every cDNA was tagged by a template-switch adaptor with 12 random nucleotides. One entry per CDR3 protein results from TCRdb running MiXCR on the 5' RACE reads. The sample lists hundreds of thousands of distinct CDR3 sequences; about 34% were seen once. This receptor was identified in a woman of 80 years or more in good health. Material: blood.

CDR3 sequence reads: CSASNPANNEQFF. CDR3 in DNA: TGCAGTGCTAGCAATCCTGCTAACAATGAGCAGTTCTTC. The chain is built from TRBV20-1 and TRBJ2-1; the D is unclear. Deletions cut 3 bases from V and 5 bases from J, with 11 bases between. CDR1 DFQATT and CDR2 SNEGSKA come from the germline V gene (reference sequence). The CDR3 consists of 13 residues.